This TCR beta chain was observed in a study of blood T cell repertoires in COVID-19 (dated by TCRdb to 2020 to 2021). Regarding the study in general: The collaborator samples originated in the United States, Italy and Spain and spanned the acute and convalescent phases of COVID-19. Where HLA class I and class II types were available, the types were taken from metadata supplied by the sample provider, not from assay-based typing. Samples came from the ongoing ImmuneRACE study (first 160 participants) plus 1,254 subjects from 6 global collaborators. Deeply sampled blood TCRbeta repertoires from subjects exposed to, actively infected with, or recovered from COVID-19 were included in the dataset. The material from the prospective study consisted of cDNA or gDNA derived from T cells, B-cell-depleted T cells, or PBMCs. The repertoires were released in a freely available public database meant as a resource for research on the immune response to SARS-CoV-2. Sample metadata almost always included a de-identified subject ID, COVID-19 status, age in years and sex. What the work shows at the level of the full study, not this receptor alone: Clinical and demographic metadata were provided uncurated, with the amount varying by source and participant.

Whole blood was collected in K2EDTA tubes by collaborating institutions according to the institutions' own protocols. For TCRbeta analysis, collaborators shipped samples in one of three forms: frozen whole blood, isolated PBMCs, or DNA extracted from either of those sample types. Comment on this clone: Its antigen is still unknown. No clone much larger than this one lies a single base away; base qualities are absent.

The CDR3 measures 12 amino acids from cysteine to phenylalanine. Only the CDR3 portion is preserved as DNA: 36 bases, with reading frame beginning at the first base. V and J are truncated by 2 bases and 5 bases respectively, leaving an intervening sequence of 7 bases. The germline V gene encodes CDR1 WSHSY and CDR2 SAAADI. TCRbeta CDR3 regions were amplified from genomic DNA using the immunoSEQ Assay, a bias-controlled multiplex PCR. The authors' analysis ran thus. Nucleated cell counts per sample were estimated from amplification of reference gene primers within the assay. To quantify the absolute abundance of each unique TCRbeta CDR3 rearrangement, sequence reads were collapsed and filtered. For each sample, productive Simpson clonality was calculated as the square root of Simpson's diversity index over productive rearrangements. As stored in TCRdb, this immuneACCESS dataset retains in-frame rearrangements with V and J assigned. A fraction of the clones does not appear; measured against another copy, unresolved V genes explain less than half of the discrepancy, and the remainder lacks a known reason. V and J calls and clone size are those listed in that table; D and trimming were worked out from the DNA. The sample table contains hundreds of thousands of clones; only one count was recorded for around four fifths of them. The ten largest clones represent approximately 7.4% of the sample.

The rearranged segments are TRBV10-2 and TRBJ2-7; the D gene is perhaps TRBD2, on 5 matching bases. Sequenced material: peripheral blood. The TCR comes from a woman between 50 and 59 years old with acute or convalescent COVID-19. This receptor carries the CDR3 CASSEASNEQYF. The bases read TGCGCCAGCAGTGAGGCTAGCAACGAGCAGTACTTC.